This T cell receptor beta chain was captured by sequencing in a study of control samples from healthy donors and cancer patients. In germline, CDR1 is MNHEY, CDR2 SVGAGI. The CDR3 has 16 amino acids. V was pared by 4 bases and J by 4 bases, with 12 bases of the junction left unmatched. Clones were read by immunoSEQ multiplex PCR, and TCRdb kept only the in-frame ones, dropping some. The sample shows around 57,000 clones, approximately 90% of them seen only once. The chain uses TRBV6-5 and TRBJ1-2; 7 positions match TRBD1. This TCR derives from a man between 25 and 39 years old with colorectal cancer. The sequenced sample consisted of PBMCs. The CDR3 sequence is CASSSRNRGMGYGYTF. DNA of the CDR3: TGTGCCAGCAGTTCGAGAAACAGGGGAATGGGCTATGGCTACACCTTC.